The rows below give T cell receptor beta chains drawn from one sample of a study of OX40 agonist ivuxolimab in advanced cancers. The method was immunoSEQ multiplex PCR; TCRdb's version includes in-frame clones alone and lacks a portion of them. The repertoire includes about 93,000 clones, approximately 94% of them detected once, and around 2.8% sits in the top ten. Sample: CD4+ or CD8+ T cells sorted from blood, taken in a trial of the OX40 agonist ivuxolimab. The source is an adult with an advanced solid tumor such as melanoma, head and neck, liver or kidney cancer. Both conserved end residues are part of each CDR3. The D gene is left open where the match is weak.

>TRBV5-1|-|TRBJ1-1
CASSLGSNTEAFF
TGCGCCAGCAGCTTAGGGAGCAACACTGAAGCTTTCTTT
>TRBV6-6|TRBD1|TRBJ2-5
CASSYSGGLKETQYF
TGTGCCAGCAGTTACTCAGGGGGCCTGAAAGAGACCCAGTACTTC
>TRBV19|TRBD2|TRBJ2-6
CASSGGVAGANVLTF
TGTGCCAGTAGTGGGGGGGTGGCTGGGGCCAACGTCCTGACTTTC
>TRBV7-2|-|TRBJ1-5
CASSPRAGGYNQPQHF
TGTGCCAGCAGCCCCCGCGCGGGGGGATACAATCAGCCCCAGCATTTT
>TRBV10-1|TRBD2|TRBJ2-3
CASSDGLAGSTDTQYF
TGCGCCAGCAGTGATGGGCTAGCGGGGTCCACAGATACGCAGTATTTT
>TRBV19|-|TRBJ1-6
CASAESDYNSPLHF
TGTGCCAGTGCTGAGAGCGACTATAATTCACCCCTCCACTTT
>TRBV10-3|TRBD2|TRBJ2-5
CAISEPAFGGRKGETQYF
TGTGCCATCAGTGAGCCCGCCTTTGGCGGGAGAAAAGGAGAGACCCAGTACTTC
>TRBV4-3|TRBD2|TRBJ2-5
CASSQGVAGALQETQYF
TGCGCCAGCAGCCAAGGGGTAGCGGGGGCCTTACAAGAGACCCAGTACTTC
>TRBV11-3|-|TRBJ2-3
CASSLEGFGADTQYF
TGTGCCAGCAGCTTAGAAGGCTTCGGGGCAGATACGCAGTATTTT
>TRBV2|TRBD2|TRBJ2-1
CASSEGGLAGDEQFF
TGTGCCAGCAGTGAAGGTGGACTAGCGGGAGATGAGCAGTTCTTC
>TRBV14|-|TRBJ1-1
CASSPVMNTEAFF
TGTGCCAGCAGCCCCGTCATGAACACTGAAGCTTTCTTT